The 18 T cell receptor beta chains given below trace back to one sample, sequenced in a study of beta chain features in type 1 diabetes. Whole-study results and caveats: Shortening of TCRB CDR3s, moderate but significant, appeared in all four CD4+ subsets of Type 1 diabetes patients.

No antigen has been identified for these receptors. Expressed TCRB transcripts got sequenced, as all isolated RNA was reverse transcribed. Assay used: immunoSEQ multiplex PCR; TCRdb lists only in-frame clones, some missing. The repertoire consists of approximately 140,000 clones, with approximately 10% occurring once and the leading ten covering 0.7% to 0.85%. The specimen sequenced was central memory CD4+ T cells from blood. The receptors were gathered from a man between 25 and 39 years old with type 1 diabetes.

This chain joins TRBV5-1 and TRBJ2-5; perhaps TRBD1 as D (6 bases). V was clipped by 6 bases and J by 11 bases, with 20 bases between them. The CDR3 is 13 residues long. Germline lookup yields CDR1 SGHRS and CDR2 YFSETQ. The CDR3 region is CASTETGIGEQYF. CDR3 nucleotides: TGCGCCAGCACAGAAACAGGGATTGGGGAGCAGTACTTC.

The rearrangement joins TRBV7-3 to TRBJ1-5; D ambiguous. V lost 0 bases to trimming and J lost 0 bases, with 9 bases between them. CDR1 SGHTA and CDR2 FQGTGA come from the germline V gene. The CDR3 totals 16 residues. CDR3 protein: CASSLTPDYSNQPQHF. As DNA, the CDR3 is TGTGCCAGCAGCTTAACGCCAGATTATAGCAATCAGCCCCAGCATTTT. The entire variable domain, with the rest obtained from reference TRBV7-3 and TRBJ1-5, is as follows: GAGVSQTPSNKVTEKGKYVELRCDPISGHTALYWYRQSLGQGPEFLIYFQGTGAADDSGLPNDRFFAVRPEGSVSTLKIQRTERGDSAVYLCASSLTPDYSNQPQHFGDGTRLSIL.

The chain is built from TRBV7-9 and TRBJ2-6, with D tentatively TRBD1 (6 bases). CDR3 length: 18 amino acids. Trimming pared 5 bases from V and 2 bases from J, leaving 19 bases between. CDR1 SEHNR and CDR2 FQNEAQ come from the germline V gene (reference sequence). DNA of the CDR3: TGTGCCAGCAGCGACCGGGGCAGGGGCTCTCCTGGGGCCAACGTCCTGACTTTC. Its translation: CASSDRGRGSPGANVLTF.

This clone came up a few times. This chain uses TRBV27 with TRBJ2-1; D ambiguous. The germline V and J ends were trimmed by 4 bases and 6 bases, with 10 bases remaining between them. The CDR3 is 13 amino acids. Germline CDR1 is MNHEY and CDR2 is SMNVEV (reference sequence). The CDR3 region is CASSSHYLNEQFF. In nucleotides, the CDR3 is TGTGCCAGCAGTTCACACTACCTCAATGAGCAGTTCTTC.

The J gene is TRBJ2-3, the V gene TRBV27; possible D gene TRBD2, 6 bases. Trimming cost V 5 bases and J 1 base, with 25 bases left between them. This CDR3 is 19 amino acids long. Germline CDR1 and CDR2: MNHEY and SMNVEV (reference sequence). DNA of the CDR3: TGTGCCAGCAGTCCCCAACCACCCTCGGGACTGGGGGGCACAGATACGCAGTATTTT. It codes for CASSPQPPSGLGGTDTQYF.

The chain is built from TRBV5-4 and TRBJ2-5, with 9 bases lining up with TRBD2. The CDR3 spans 14 residues. V shed 4 bases, J shed 5 bases, and the junction held 6 bases outside the gene matches. The germline CDR1 and CDR2 sequences are SGHNT and YYREEE (reference sequence). The CDR3 nucleotides are TGTGCCAGCAGCCCAACCAGCGGGGGGGAGACCCAGTACTTC. Translation gives CASSPTSGGETQYF.

This chain links TRBV6-1 with TRBJ2-5, with 9 bases fitting TRBD1. Germline-derived CDR1 and CDR2 are MNHNS and SASEGT. After removal of 10 bases from V and 5 bases from J, the junction contained 8 bases not matched to a gene. This CDR3 has 13 amino acids. The CDR3 spells CAITGTGSETQYF. The CDR3 DNA follows: TGTGCCATTACCGGGACAGGGTCCGAGACCCAGTACTTC.

CDR3 nucleotides: TGCAGCGTTCACAGATTTCCCTACAATGAGCAGTTCTTC. Its protein is CSVHRFPYNEQFF. V and J are TRBV29-1 and TRBJ2-1; D gene uncertain. The V end lost 5 bases, the J end lost 2 bases, and 10 bases lay between the germline ends. The CDR3 spans 13 residues. The germline V gene has CDR1 SQVTM and CDR2 ANQGSEA.

This chain joins TRBV19 and TRBJ2-5; TRBD2 matches 9 bases. The trim removed 9 bases at V and 2 bases at J, leaving 13 bases unmatched. In germline, CDR1 is LNHDA, CDR2 SQIVND (reference sequence). The CDR3 loop spans 16 amino acids. This chain's CDR3 is CASLQTSGPPQETQYF. The CDR3 DNA reads as TGTGCCAGCCTACAGACTAGCGGACCACCTCAAGAGACCCAGTACTTC.

This rearrangement joins TRBV5-1 to TRBJ2-2; D might be TRBD2 (5 bases). Trimming stripped 4 bases from V and 6 bases from J, with 22 bases between. CDR1 SGHRS and CDR2 YFSETQ come from the germline V gene. The CDR3 length is 17 residues. The CDR3 sequence is CASSPKRAALGPGELFF. DNA of the CDR3: TGCGCCAGCAGCCCAAAGCGAGCGGCACTTGGACCCGGGGAGCTGTTTTTT.

This clone was found a few times. Different DNA sequences within this sample yield the same CDR3. The chain has TRBV29-1 and TRBJ2-5; 9 nucleotides agree with TRBD2. Germline CDR1 reads SQVTM; CDR2 reads ANQGSEA. V shed 5 bases and J 0 bases; nucleotides not matched to a gene: 4. The CDR3 is made up of 14 amino acids. CDR3 nucleotides: TGCAGCGTTCTGGCGGGGGGGTACCAAGAGACCCAGTACTTC. It specifies CSVLAGGYQETQYF.

This clone was recorded a few times. Other DNA sequences within the sample encode an identical CDR3. V and J are TRBV7-2 and TRBJ2-7; maybe TRBD1 (6 bases). Trimming removed 5 bases from V and 0 bases from J, with 14 bases in between. The CDR3 length is 15 residues. Germline CDR1 SGHTA, CDR2 FQGNSA. The CDR3 DNA follows: TGTGCCAGCAGCCCCTCAGGGGCCAGCTCCTACGAGCAGTACTTC. Translated, it gives CASSPSGASSYEQYF. The entire variable domain, with the rest obtained from reference TRBV7-2 and TRBJ2-7, is as follows: GAGVSQSPSNKVTEKGKDVELRCDPISGHTALYWYRQSLGQGLEFLIYFQGNSAPDKSGLPSDRFSAERTGGSVSTLTIQRTQQEDSAVYLCASSPSGASSYEQYFGPGTRLTVT.

This clone was found a few times. The chain couples TRBV29-1 to TRBJ1-1; D might be TRBD1 (6 bases). The CDR3 totals 14 residues. V dropped 5 bases and J dropped 1 base, with 14 bases sitting between them. CDR1 is SQVTM and CDR2 is ANQGSEA in the germline V gene. CDR3 residues: CSVYLQGQNTEAFF. CDR3 coding DNA: TGCAGCGTTTATCTACAGGGACAGAACACTGAAGCTTTCTTT.

The sample holds a few counts of this clone. The chain couples TRBV7-9 to TRBJ2-1; D may be TRBD2 (6 bases). The germline V gene encodes CDR1 SEHNR and CDR2 FQNEAQ (reference sequence). V shed 2 bases and J shed 9 bases, with 14 bases lying between them. The CDR3 is made up of 14 amino acids. CDR3 bases: TGTGCCAGCAGCTTAAGGGGAATCGGGGGTGAGCAGTTCTTC. The encoded protein is CASSLRGIGGEQFF.

This chain joins TRBV19 and TRBJ1-2, with TRBD1 matching over 8 bases. CDR3 size: 13 residues. With V trimmed by 9 bases and J by 6 bases, 9 bases remained unmatched. The germline V gene has CDR1 LNHDA and CDR2 SQIVND (reference sequence). CDR3 region: CASRPRTGHGYTF. CDR3 DNA: TGTGCCAGCCGTCCCCGGACAGGGCATGGCTACACCTTC.

This clone has only one observation. The CDR3 loop is CASSLEGTRIDEQFF. As DNA, the CDR3 is TGTGCCAGCAGCTTGGAAGGGACTAGGATCGATGAGCAGTTCTTC. The gene calls are TRBV5-5 and TRBJ2-1, with 8 bases lining up with TRBD2. The CDR3 runs 15 residues. Germline V gene lookup returns CDR1 SGHKS and CDR2 YYEKEE (reference sequence). V shed 0 bases and J 8 bases; nucleotides not matched to a gene: 7.

This clone was seen only a few times. The genes are TRBV5-1 and TRBJ2-1; no clear D. V lost 0 bases and J lost 2, with 9 bases in between. This CDR3 is 15 amino acids long. From germline, CDR1 is SGHRS and CDR2 YFSETQ. The CDR3 loop is CASSLDLKTYNEQFF. As DNA, the CDR3 is TGCGCCAGCAGCTTGGACTTGAAAACCTACAATGAGCAGTTCTTC.

This clone was observed a few times. The chain joins TRBV5-4 to TRBJ2-5; maybe TRBD1 (6 bases). The CDR3 contains 14 residues. Trimming left V 4 bases short and J 2 bases short, with 12 bases between. Germline V gene data show CDR1 as SGHNT and CDR2 as YYREEE (reference sequence). The CDR3 coding sequence is TGTGCCAGCAGCGGAGGACAGACACAAGAGACCCAGTACTTC. It translates to CASSGGQTQETQYF.